This TCR beta chain was sequenced during a study of T cell changes during pregnancy in multiple sclerosis. Germline values: CDR1 MNHEY, CDR2 SMNVEV (reference sequence). V was trimmed by 4 bases and J by 6 bases, leaving 10 bases between them. This CDR3 region has 13 residues. Only in-frame clones appear in the TCRdb table, and some are missing; sequencing was by immunoSEQ multiplex PCR. The repertoire consists of around 130,000 clones, with 93% occurring once and the leading ten covering roughly 5.7%. This TCR was sampled from a female donor with multiple sclerosis, enrolled in a pregnancy study. The genes are TRBV27 and TRBJ2-4; D gene ambiguous. Source: peripheral blood, taken before pregnancy. DNA for the CDR3: TGTGCCAGCAGTTCGACTGGCGGAAACATTCAGTACTTC. The encoded protein is CASSSTGGNIQYF.